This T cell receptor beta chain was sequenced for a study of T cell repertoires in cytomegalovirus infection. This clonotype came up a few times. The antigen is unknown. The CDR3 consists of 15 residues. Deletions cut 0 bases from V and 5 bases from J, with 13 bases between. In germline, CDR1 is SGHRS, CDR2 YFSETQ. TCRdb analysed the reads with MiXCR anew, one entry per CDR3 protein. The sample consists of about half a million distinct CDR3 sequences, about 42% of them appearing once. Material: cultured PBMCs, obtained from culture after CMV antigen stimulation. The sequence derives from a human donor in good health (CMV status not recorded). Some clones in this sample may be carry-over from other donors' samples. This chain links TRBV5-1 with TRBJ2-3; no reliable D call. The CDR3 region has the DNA TGCGCCAGCAGCTTGGCGATCCCAGAACGAGATACGCAGTATTTT. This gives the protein CASSLAIPERDTQYF.